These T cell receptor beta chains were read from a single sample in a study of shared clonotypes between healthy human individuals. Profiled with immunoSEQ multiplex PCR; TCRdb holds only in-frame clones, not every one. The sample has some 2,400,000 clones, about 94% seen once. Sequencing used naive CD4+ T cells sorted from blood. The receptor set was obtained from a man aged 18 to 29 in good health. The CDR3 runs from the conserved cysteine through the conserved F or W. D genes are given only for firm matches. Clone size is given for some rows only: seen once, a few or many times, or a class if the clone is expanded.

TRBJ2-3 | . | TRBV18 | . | CASSPLPGADTQYF | TGTGCCAGCTCACCATTACCCGGGGCAGATACGCAGTATTTT
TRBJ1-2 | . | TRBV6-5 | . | CASSPLQRNYGYTF | TGTGCCAGCAGCCCGCTACAAAGAAACTATGGCTACACCTTC
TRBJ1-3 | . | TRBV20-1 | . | CSARGGNTIYF | TGCAGTGCCCGAGGTGGAAACACCATATATTTT
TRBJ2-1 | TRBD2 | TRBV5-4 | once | CASSPEPSGRPDEQFF | TGTGCCAGCAGCCCAGAGCCTAGCGGGAGGCCGGATGAGCAGTTCTTC
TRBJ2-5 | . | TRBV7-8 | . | CASSTQLLQETQYF | TGTGCCAGCAGCACCCAGCTACTCCAAGAGACCCAGTACTTC
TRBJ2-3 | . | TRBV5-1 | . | CASSLYTQGSTDTQYF | TGCGCCAGCAGCTTGTACACCCAGGGAAGCACAGATACGCAGTATTTT
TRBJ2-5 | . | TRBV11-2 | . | CASSPGAAEGETQYF | TGTGCCAGCAGCCCCGGGGCGGCAGAAGGAGAGACCCAGTACTTC
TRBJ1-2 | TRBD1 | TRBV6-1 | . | CASSDLGTAAIDTF | TGTGCCAGCAGTGATTTAGGGACAGCCGCTATTGACACCTTC
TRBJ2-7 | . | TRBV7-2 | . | CASSLVGEYEQYF | TGTGCCAGCAGCTTAGTGGGAGAATACGAGCAGTACTTC
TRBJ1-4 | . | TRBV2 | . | CASSEARGNEKLFF | TGTGCCAGCAGTGAGGCGCGAGGTAATGAAAAACTGTTTTTT